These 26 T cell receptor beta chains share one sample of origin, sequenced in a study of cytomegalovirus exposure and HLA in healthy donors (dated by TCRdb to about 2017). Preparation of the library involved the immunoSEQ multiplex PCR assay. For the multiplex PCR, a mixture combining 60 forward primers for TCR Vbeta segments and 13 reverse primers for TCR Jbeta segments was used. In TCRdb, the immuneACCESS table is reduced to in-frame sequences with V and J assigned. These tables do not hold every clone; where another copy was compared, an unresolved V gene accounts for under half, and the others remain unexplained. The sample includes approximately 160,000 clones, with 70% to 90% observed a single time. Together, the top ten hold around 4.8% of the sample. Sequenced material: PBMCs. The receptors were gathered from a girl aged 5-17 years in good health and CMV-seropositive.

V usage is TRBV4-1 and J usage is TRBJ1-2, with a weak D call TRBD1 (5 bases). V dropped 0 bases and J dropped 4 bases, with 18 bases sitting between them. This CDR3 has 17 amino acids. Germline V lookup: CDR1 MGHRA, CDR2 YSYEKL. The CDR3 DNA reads TGCGCCAGCAGCCAAGATCCTTCGGGGGGTAATGTCTATGGCTACACCTTC. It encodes CASSQDPSGGNVYGYTF.

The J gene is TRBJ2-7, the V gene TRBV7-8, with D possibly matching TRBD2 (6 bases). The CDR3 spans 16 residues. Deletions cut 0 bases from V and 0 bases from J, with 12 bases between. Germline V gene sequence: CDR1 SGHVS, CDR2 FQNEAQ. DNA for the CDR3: TGTGCCAGCAGCTTAGCCGGGACTGCGAGCTCCTACGAGCAGTACTTC. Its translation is CASSLAGTASSYEQYF.

The CDR3 reads CATSGGPHGYTF. CDR3 in DNA: TGTGCCACGTCGGGGGGGCCTCATGGCTACACCTTC. This chain joins TRBV9 and TRBJ1-2, with D perhaps TRBD1 (6 bases). In germline, CDR1 is SGDLS, CDR2 YYNGEE. V lost 9 bases and J lost 6, with 15 bases in between. The CDR3 consists of 12 residues.

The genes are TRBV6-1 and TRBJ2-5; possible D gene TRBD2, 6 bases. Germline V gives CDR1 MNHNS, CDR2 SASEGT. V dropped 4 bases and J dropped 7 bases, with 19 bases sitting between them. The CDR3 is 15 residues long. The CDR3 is CASSVTDYTPGTQYF. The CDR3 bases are TGTGCCAGCAGTGTTACGGACTATACTCCGGGGACCCAGTACTTC.

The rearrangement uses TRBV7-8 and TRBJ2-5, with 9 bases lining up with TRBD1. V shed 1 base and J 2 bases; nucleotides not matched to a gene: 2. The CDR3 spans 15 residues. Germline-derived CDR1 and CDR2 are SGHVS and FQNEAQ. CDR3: CASSLGTGDQETQYF. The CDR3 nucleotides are TGTGCCAGCAGCTTAGGGACAGGGGATCAAGAGACCCAGTACTTC.

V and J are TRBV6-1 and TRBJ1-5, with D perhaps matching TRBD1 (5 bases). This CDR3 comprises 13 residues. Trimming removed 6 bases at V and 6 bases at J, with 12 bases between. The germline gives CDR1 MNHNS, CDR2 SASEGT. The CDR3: CASSIQGSQPQHF. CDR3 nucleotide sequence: TGTGCCAGCAGCATTCAGGGTAGTCAGCCCCAGCATTTT.

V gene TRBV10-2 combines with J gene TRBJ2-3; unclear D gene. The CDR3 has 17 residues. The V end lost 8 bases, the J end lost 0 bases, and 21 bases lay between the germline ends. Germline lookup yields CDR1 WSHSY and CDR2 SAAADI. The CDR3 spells CASSSRSPYESTDTQYF. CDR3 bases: TGCGCCAGCTCCTCGAGGTCTCCCTACGAGAGCACAGATACGCAGTATTTT.

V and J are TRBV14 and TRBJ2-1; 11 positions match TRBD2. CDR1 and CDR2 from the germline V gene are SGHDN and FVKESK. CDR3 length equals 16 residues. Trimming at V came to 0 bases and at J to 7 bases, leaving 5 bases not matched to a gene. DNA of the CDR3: TGTGCCAGCAGCCAAGACTTAGCGGGGGGGTTAAATGAGCAGTTCTTC. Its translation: CASSQDLAGGLNEQFF.

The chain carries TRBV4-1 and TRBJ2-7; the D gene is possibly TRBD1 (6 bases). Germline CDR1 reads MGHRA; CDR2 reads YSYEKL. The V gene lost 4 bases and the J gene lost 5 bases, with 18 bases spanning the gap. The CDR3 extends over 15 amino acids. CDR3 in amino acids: CASSRDRPQSNEQYF. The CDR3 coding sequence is TGCGCCAGCAGCCGCGACAGGCCCCAAAGCAACGAGCAGTACTTC.

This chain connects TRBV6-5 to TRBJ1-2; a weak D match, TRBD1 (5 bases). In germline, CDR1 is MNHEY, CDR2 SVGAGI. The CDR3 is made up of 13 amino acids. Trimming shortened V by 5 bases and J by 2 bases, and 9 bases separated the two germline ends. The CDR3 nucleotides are TGTGCCAGCAGTCGACGGGGGAACTATGGCTACACCTTC. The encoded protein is CASSRRGNYGYTF.

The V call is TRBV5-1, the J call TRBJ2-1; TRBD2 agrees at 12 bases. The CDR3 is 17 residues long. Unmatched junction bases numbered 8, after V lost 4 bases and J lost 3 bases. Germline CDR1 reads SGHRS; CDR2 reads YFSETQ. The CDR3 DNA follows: TGCGCCAGCAGCCCCGCTAGCGGGGGGGACTACTACAATGAGCAGTTCTTC. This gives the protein CASSPASGGDYYNEQFF.

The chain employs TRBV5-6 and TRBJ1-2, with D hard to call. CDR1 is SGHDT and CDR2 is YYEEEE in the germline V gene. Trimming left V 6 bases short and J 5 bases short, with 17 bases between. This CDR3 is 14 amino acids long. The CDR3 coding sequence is TGTGCCAGCACCGAGTACCTGATTGAATATGGCTACACCTTC. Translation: CASTEYLIEYGYTF.

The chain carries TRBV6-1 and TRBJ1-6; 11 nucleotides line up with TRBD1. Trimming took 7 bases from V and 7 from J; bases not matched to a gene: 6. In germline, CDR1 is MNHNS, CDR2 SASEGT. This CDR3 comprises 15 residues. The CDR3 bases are TGTGCCAGCATCCGGGACAGGGGGAACAATTCACCCCTCCACTTT. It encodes CASIRDRGNNSPLHF.

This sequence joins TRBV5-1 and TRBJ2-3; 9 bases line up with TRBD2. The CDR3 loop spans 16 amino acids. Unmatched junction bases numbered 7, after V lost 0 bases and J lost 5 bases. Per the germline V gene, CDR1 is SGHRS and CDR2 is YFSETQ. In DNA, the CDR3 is TGCGCCAGCAGCTTGGTCGCGCGGGGGGGCGTAGATACGCAGTATTTT. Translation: CASSLVARGGVDTQYF.

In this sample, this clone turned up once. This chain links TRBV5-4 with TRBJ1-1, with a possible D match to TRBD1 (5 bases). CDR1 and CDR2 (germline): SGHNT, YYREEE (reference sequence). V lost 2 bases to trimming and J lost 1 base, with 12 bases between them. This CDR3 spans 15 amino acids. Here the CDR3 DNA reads TGTGCCAGCAGCTTCCTTCAGGGTGGGAACACTGAAGCTTTCTTT. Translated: CASSFLQGGNTEAFF.

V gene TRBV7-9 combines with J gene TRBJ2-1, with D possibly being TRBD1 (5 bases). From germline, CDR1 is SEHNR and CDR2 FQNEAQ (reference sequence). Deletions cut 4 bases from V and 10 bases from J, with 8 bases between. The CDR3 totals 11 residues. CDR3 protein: CASSSSGEQFF. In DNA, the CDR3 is TGTGCCAGCAGCTCATCAGGGGAGCAGTTCTTC.

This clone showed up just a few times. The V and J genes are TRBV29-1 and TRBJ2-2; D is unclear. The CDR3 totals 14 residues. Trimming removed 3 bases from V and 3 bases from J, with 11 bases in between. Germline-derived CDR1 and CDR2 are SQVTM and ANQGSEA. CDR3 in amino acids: CSVDGPSHTGELFF. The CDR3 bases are TGCAGCGTTGATGGGCCTTCGCACACCGGGGAGCTGTTTTTT.

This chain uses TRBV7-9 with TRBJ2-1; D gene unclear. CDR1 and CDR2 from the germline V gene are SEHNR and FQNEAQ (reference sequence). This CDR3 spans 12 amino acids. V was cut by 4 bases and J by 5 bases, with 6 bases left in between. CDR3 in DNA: TGTGCCAGCAGCTCTGCAGACAATGAGCAGTTCTTC. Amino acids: CASSSADNEQFF.

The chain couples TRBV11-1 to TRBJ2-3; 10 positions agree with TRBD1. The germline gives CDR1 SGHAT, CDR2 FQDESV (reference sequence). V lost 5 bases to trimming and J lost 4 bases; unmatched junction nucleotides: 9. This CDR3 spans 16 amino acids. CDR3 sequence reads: CASSARDRGGADTQYF. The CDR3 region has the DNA TGTGCCAGCAGCGCTCGGGACAGGGGAGGCGCAGATACGCAGTATTTT.

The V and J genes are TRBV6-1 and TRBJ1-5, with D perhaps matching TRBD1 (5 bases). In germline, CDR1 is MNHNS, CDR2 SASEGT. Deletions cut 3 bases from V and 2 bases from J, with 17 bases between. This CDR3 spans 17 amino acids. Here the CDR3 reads CASSDRDRGRGNQPQHF. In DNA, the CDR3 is TGTGCCAGCAGTGACCGAGACAGAGGAAGGGGCAATCAGCCCCAGCATTTT.

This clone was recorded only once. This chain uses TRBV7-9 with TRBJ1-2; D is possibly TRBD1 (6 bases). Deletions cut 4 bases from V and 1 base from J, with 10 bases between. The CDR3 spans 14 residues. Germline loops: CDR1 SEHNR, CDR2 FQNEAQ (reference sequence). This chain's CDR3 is CASSWDTDNYGYTF. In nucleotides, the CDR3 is TGTGCCAGCAGCTGGGACACCGATAACTATGGCTACACCTTC.

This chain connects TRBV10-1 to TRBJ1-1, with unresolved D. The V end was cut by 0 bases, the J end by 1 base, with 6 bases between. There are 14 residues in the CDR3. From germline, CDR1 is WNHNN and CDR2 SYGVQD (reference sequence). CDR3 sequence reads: CASSESSKNTEAFF. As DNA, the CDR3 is TGCGCCAGCAGTGAGTCGAGTAAGAACACTGAAGCTTTCTTT.

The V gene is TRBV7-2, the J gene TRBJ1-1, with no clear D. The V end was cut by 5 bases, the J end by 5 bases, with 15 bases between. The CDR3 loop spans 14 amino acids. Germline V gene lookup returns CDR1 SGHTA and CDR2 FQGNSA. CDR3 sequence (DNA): TGTGCCAGCAGCCCCGGACCCGCGGGGACTGAAGCTTTCTTT. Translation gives CASSPGPAGTEAFF.

CDR3 sequence: CASSQDSRTGDLPDTQYF. The DNA of the CDR3 is TGTGCCAGCAGCCAAGACTCTCGGACAGGGGATCTTCCAGATACGCAGTATTTT. The chain joins TRBV14 to TRBJ2-3, with 9 bases fitting TRBD1. V lost 0 bases to trimming and J lost 4 bases; unmatched junction nucleotides: 11. The CDR3 spans 18 residues. Germline V gene sequence: CDR1 SGHDN, CDR2 FVKESK. Based on the CDR3 plus reference TRBV14 and TRBJ2-3, the full variable domain is EAGVTQFPSHSVIEKGQTVTLRCDPISGHDNLYWYRRVMGKEIKFLLHFVKESKQDESGMPNNRFLAERTGGTYSTLKVQPAELEDSGVYFCASSQDSRTGDLPDTQYFGPGTRLTVL.

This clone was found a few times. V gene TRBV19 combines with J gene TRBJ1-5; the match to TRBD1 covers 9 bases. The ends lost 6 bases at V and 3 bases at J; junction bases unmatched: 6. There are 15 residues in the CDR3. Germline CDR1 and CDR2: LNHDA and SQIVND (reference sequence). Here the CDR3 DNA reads TGTGCCAGTAGCCGGGACAGGGAGAACAATCAGCCCCAGCATTTT. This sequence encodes CASSRDRENNQPQHF.

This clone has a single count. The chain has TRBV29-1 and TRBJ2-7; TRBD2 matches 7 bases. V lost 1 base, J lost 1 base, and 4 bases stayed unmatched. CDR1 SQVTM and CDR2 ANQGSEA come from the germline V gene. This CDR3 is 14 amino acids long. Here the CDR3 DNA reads TGCAGCGTTGAAGTTGGGAGGGAATCCTACGAGCAGTACTTC. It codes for CSVEVGRESYEQYF.